This T cell receptor beta chain was identified during a study of cytomegalovirus exposure and HLA in healthy donors. Study-wide context: Earlier, 150 million to 200 million T cells were analyzed, and 90 million to 140 million unique TCR beta sequences were found among them.

Germline CDR1 KGHSH, CDR2 LQKENI. J lost 7 bases, V lost 4 bases, and 3 bases had no gene match. CDR3 size: 14 residues. General study findings and limits: Available immune exposure information was restricted to CMV serostatus only. Sequencing depth across donors, presence/absence analyses assumed, was roughly uniform.

The primer mix had 60 Vbeta and 13 Jbeta primers. TCRdb's table, derived via immunoSEQ multiplex PCR, lists solely in-frame clones and lacks some. In all, the sample yields around 130,000 clones. A remark on this clone: Its antigen remains unknown.

The specimen sequenced was PBMCs. V is TRBV18 and J is TRBJ2-2, with 10 bases fitting TRBD1. The receptor was derived from a woman aged 55-75 years in good health and CMV-seronegative. This CDR3 is CASSRDRGDGELFF. The CDR3 coding sequence is TGTGCCAGCTCACGGGACAGGGGTGACGGGGAGCTGTTTTTT. Full variable domain (remainder filled in from reference TRBV18 and TRBJ2-2): NAGVMQNPRHLVRRRGQEARLRCSPMKGHSHVYWYRQLPEEGLKFMVYLQKENIIDESGMPKERFSAEFPKEGPSILRIQQVVRGDSAAYFCASSRDRGDGELFFGEGSRLTVL.